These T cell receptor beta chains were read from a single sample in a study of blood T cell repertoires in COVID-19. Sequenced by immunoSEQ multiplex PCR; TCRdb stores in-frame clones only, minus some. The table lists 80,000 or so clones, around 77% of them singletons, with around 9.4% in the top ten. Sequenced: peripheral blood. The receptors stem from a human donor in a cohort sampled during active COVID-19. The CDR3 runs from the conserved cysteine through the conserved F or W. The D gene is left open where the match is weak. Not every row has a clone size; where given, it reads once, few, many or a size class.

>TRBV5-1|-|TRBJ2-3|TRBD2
TGCGCCAGCAGCTTTGCGGGGGGTTGGACAGATACGCAGTATTTT
CASSFAGGWTDTQYF
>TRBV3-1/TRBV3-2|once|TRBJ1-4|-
TGTGCCAGCAGCCCTCGCGGAGGAGATGAAAAACTGTTTTTT
CASSPRGGDEKLFF
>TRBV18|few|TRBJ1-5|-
TGTGCCAGCTCACCCGAGGAGGGGTTCCAGCCCCAGCATTTT
CASSPEEGFQPQHF
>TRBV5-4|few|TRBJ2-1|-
TGTGCCAGCAGCCGCGGGACGGACCCTTACAATGAGCAGTTCTTC
CASSRGTDPYNEQFF
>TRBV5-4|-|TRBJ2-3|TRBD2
TGTGCCAGCAGCTCAGCGGGGGCGGTAGATACGCAGTATTTT
CASSSAGAVDTQYF
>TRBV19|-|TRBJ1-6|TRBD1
TGTGCCAGCAGTGAAGGGGGCCAATATTATAATTCACCCCTCCACTTT
CASSEGGQYYNSPLHF
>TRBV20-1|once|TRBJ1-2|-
TGCAGTGCTAGTTCGACCGGGGGGAGGACCTATGGCTACACCTTC
CSASSTGGRTYGYTF
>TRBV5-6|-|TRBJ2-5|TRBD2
TGTGCCAGCAGCTTGGTAGCGGGGGGGCGGGAGACCCAGTACTTC
CASSLVAGGRETQYF
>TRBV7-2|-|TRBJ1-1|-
TGTGCCAGCAGCTTAGCGGAGGGGATGAACACTGAAGCTTTCTTT
CASSLAEGMNTEAFF
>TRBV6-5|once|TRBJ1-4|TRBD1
TGTGCCAGCAGGGCCGACAGGGGGACTAATGAAAAACTGTTTTTT
CASRADRGTNEKLFF
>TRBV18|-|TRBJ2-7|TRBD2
TGTGCCAGCTCACTTGGGGGGGGGAGCTACGAGCAGTACTTC
CASSLGGGSYEQYF
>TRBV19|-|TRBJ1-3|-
TGTGCCAGTAAACGGAGCTCTGGAAACACCATATATTTT
CASKRSSGNTIYF
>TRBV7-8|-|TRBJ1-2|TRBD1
TGTGCCAGCAGCTTAGAGGGACAGGGCCTGGGGGGCTACACCTTC
CASSLEGQGLGGYTF
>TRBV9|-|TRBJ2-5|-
TGTGCCAGCAGCGTAGGAGGACAGCCCCCGCAGACCCAGTACTTC
CASSVGGQPPQTQYF